A selection of T cell receptor beta chains follows, all from one sample in a study of radiotherapy plus CTLA-4 blockade in lung cancer. Libraries were prepared by immunoSEQ multiplex PCR; TCRdb keeps only in-frame clonotypes and omits some of them. The data contain 90,000 or so clones, approximately 86% of them singletons. Specimen: peripheral blood, collected from a patient treated with radiotherapy plus ipilimumab. The receptors come from a human donor with non-small cell lung cancer who had a partial response to radiotherapy plus ipilimumab. CDR3s include the opening cysteine and the closing phenylalanine or tryptophan. The D gene is left open where the match is weak. Clone size is shown for a subset of rows, as once, few, many or a class of expanded clone.

abundance	v_gene	d_gene	j_gene	CDR3nt	CDR3aa
-	TRBV27	TRBD2	TRBJ2-7	TGTGCCAGCAGTTTATCGGCTAGCGGGAGGGGGAACGAGCAGTACTTC	CASSLSASGRGNEQYF
-	TRBV27	TRBD1	TRBJ2-7	TGTGCCAGCAGTTCGAGGGACAGTACCTACGAGCAGTACTTC	CASSSRDSTYEQYF
few	TRBV6-1	TRBD1	TRBJ1-1	TGTGCCAGCAGTGAAGCTGGCAGGGGGCCAGCTTTCTTT	CASSEAGRGPAFF
-	TRBV5-4	TRBD1	TRBJ2-5	TGTGCCAGCAGCTCCGGAGGGACAGGCGGAGAGACCCAGTACTTC	CASSSGGTGGETQYF
-	TRBV28	-	TRBJ2-5	TGTGCCAGCAATTCACCGACAGTATTGGAGACCCAGTACTTC	CASNSPTVLETQYF
once	TRBV18	TRBD1	TRBJ1-4	TGTGCCAGCTCACCAAACGGGCCAGGACAGGGTGAAAAACTGTTTTTT	CASSPNGPGQGEKLFF
-	TRBV7-2	-	TRBJ1-5	TGTGCCAGCAGCTTTTCACCACAGGGCGATCAGCCCCAGCATTTT	CASSFSPQGDQPQHF
once	TRBV27	-	TRBJ1-4	TGTGCCAGTGGTACAGCAACCTACTCAACTAATGAAAAACTGTTTTTT	CASGTATYSTNEKLFF
-	TRBV19	TRBD2	TRBJ2-2	TGTGCCAGTAGTAAGGGACTAGCGGTCGGGGAGCTGTTTTTT	CASSKGLAVGELFF
-	TRBV28	-	TRBJ2-2	TGTGCCAGCAGTTTCACGGGGAGGAGAACCGGGGAGCTGTTTTTT	CASSFTGRRTGELFF
-	TRBV28	TRBD2	TRBJ2-7	TGTGCCAGCAGTTCCCTAGCGGATAGCTCCTACGAGCAGTACTTC	CASSSLADSSYEQYF
-	TRBV6-6	TRBD2	TRBJ2-3	TGTGCCAGCATGAGAACTAGCGGGAGGGTCACAGATACGCAGTATTTT	CASMRTSGRVTDTQYF
few	TRBV6-1	-	TRBJ1-1	TGTGCCAGCAGCTCACACCGACAGACACCTGAAGCTTTCTTT	CASSSHRQTPEAFF
few	TRBV6-4	TRBD1	TRBJ2-5	TGTGCCAGCAGTGCCACGGACAGGTCTGAGACCCAGTACTTC	CASSATDRSETQYF
-	TRBV28	-	TRBJ1-2	TGTGCCAGCAGTTTTGGGGGCGCTGAGGGCTACACCTTC	CASSFGGAEGYTF
-	TRBV18	-	TRBJ1-1	TGTGCCAGCTCTCCCGCGACGGGGAACACTGAAGCTTTCTTT	CASSPATGNTEAFF
-	TRBV7-9	-	TRBJ1-6	TGTGCCAGCAGCTTAATCGGCGGTCAAACTTTTCTTTCAAATTCACCCCTCCACTTT	CASSLIGGQTFLSNSPLHF
-	TRBV7-9	-	TRBJ2-1	TGTGCCAGCAAATATTCTACGGGATCCTTCCACAATGAGCAGTTCTTC	CASKYSTGSFHNEQFF
few	TRBV6-6	TRBD1	TRBJ1-5	TGTGCCAGTGGGACAGGGAACAATCAGCCCCAGCATTTT	CASGTGNNQPQHF
-	TRBV4-2	-	TRBJ1-1	TGTGCCAGCAGCTTGATCGGGGTTGGGACTGAAGCTTTCTTT	CASSLIGVGTEAFF
-	TRBV11-2	-	TRBJ2-2	TGTGCCAGCAGCTTTATTATACGCGGTAACACCGGGGAGCTGTTTTTT	CASSFIIRGNTGELFF
once	TRBV13	TRBD1	TRBJ2-6	TGTGCCAGCAGCTTTGGGACAGGGATCCCTGGGGCCAACGTCCTGACTTTC	CASSFGTGIPGANVLTF
-	TRBV5-1	-	TRBJ2-3	TGCGCCAGCAGCGGAAGGACTGCCACAGATACGCAGTATTTT	CASSGRTATDTQYF
-	TRBV30	TRBD2	TRBJ2-7	TGTGCCTGGAGTGCCCGGGGGGGCGGGAGGAGGGCCTACGAGCAGTACTTC	CAWSARGGGRRAYEQYF
-	TRBV5-1	-	TRBJ1-1	TGCGCCAGCAGCTTTACCTATCCTGAACCTGAAGCTTTCTTT	CASSFTYPEPEAFF
-	TRBV9	TRBD2	TRBJ2-1	TGTGCCAGCGGACGGGAAGTAGCGGGCAATGAGCAGTTCTTC	CASGREVAGNEQFF
-	TRBV2	TRBD2	TRBJ2-5	TGTGCTTCCGCGCGGGAGGGATTAGGAGAGACCCAGTACTTC	CASAREGLGETQYF
-	TRBV7-7	TRBD1	TRBJ2-2	TGTGCTAGCAGCTTACGGACAGGGAACGGGGAGCTGTTTTTT	CASSLRTGNGELFF
-	TRBV27	-	TRBJ2-7	TGTGCCAGCAGTTCGCAAACCTCGTGGACAGAAACCTACGAGCAGTACTTC	CASSSQTSWTETYEQYF
-	TRBV6-5	TRBD2	TRBJ2-3	TGTGCCAGCAGTTACCGGGAAGCGGGAGCGGAGGATACGCAGTATTTT	CASSYREAGAEDTQYF
-	TRBV2	-	TRBJ2-7	TGTGCCAGCAGTGAACGGGGGAGCCACTACGAGCAGTACTTC	CASSERGSHYEQYF
-	TRBV28	TRBD1	TRBJ1-1	TGTGCCAGCAGTTTAGGGACAGCGAACACTGAAGCTTTCTTT	CASSLGTANTEAFF
-	TRBV27	-	TRBJ1-1	TGTGCCAGCAGTTTATCACTCGGCACTGAAGCTTTCTTT	CASSLSLGTEAFF
-	TRBV9	-	TRBJ2-5	TGTGCCAGCAGCGTAGCAACTAGCTCTGGAGAGACCCAGTACTTC	CASSVATSSGETQYF
-	TRBV19	TRBD1	TRBJ1-5	TGTGCCAGTAGTAGCGGGACAGGGTTCTGGAGCAATCAGCCCCAGCATTTT	CASSSGTGFWSNQPQHF
-	TRBV6-5	TRBD1	TRBJ1-5	TGTGCCAGCAGTTACTCCCCCCAGGGGGATCAGCCCCAGCATTTT	CASSYSPQGDQPQHF
-	TRBV7-9	-	TRBJ2-1	TGTGCCAGCAGCTTAGACCGACAGGACTTTGAGCAGTTCTTC	CASSLDRQDFEQFF
-	TRBV29-1	TRBD2	TRBJ2-5	TGCAGCGTTGAGAGGAGCGGGAAGGAGACCCAGTACTTC	CSVERSGKETQYF
-	TRBV5-1	-	TRBJ1-3	TGCGCCAGCAGCTTAAGCACAGGGTTTGGAAACACCATATATTTT	CASSLSTGFGNTIYF
few	TRBV11-2	-	TRBJ2-6	TGTGCCAGCAGCCGAGACCTCGGGACTGGGGCCAACGTCCTGACTTTC	CASSRDLGTGANVLTF
-	TRBV28	TRBD1	TRBJ1-3	TGTGCCAGCAGTTCGCTCAGGGGGCCCTCTGGAAACACCATATATTTT	CASSSLRGPSGNTIYF
-	TRBV28	TRBD1	TRBJ1-2	TGTGCCAGCACCCAGGAAGGGGGCCCCTATGGCTACACCTTC	CASTQEGGPYGYTF
-	TRBV28	-	TRBJ1-5	TGTGCCAGCAGTACAGGGAGTTTCGGCAATCAGCCCCAGCATTTT	CASSTGSFGNQPQHF
-	TRBV19	-	TRBJ1-1	TGTGCCAGTAGTCATAGCGGGCAGGTCCTATACACTGAAGCTTTCTTT	CASSHSGQVLYTEAFF
-	TRBV5-6	TRBD1	TRBJ1-5	TGTGCCAGCAGCTTTTATCACAGGGGAGGTCAGCCCCAGCATTTT	CASSFYHRGGQPQHF
-	TRBV5-1	TRBD1	TRBJ2-2	TGCGCCAGCAGCTTGGCGGGACAGGGGACCAACACCGGGGAGCTGTTTTTT	CASSLAGQGTNTGELFF
-	TRBV11-2	-	TRBJ2-1	TGTGCCAGCAGCTTTTCGGGTTCCAATGAGCAGTTCTTC	CASSFSGSNEQFF
few	TRBV18	-	TRBJ1-4	TGTGCCAGCTCAAAAGAGACAACTAATGAAAAACTGTTTTTT	CASSKETTNEKLFF
-	TRBV6-1	TRBD1	TRBJ2-7	TGTGCCAGCAGTGAACCCGGGACAGGGACCTACGAGCAGTACTTC	CASSEPGTGTYEQYF
-	TRBV30	-	TRBJ1-2	TGTGCCTGGAGAGGGCCCGGGACACGAGTTGGTGGCTACACCTTC	CAWRGPGTRVGGYTF
-	TRBV28	-	TRBJ2-3	TGTGCCAGCAGTACAAGAGATACGCAGTATTTT	CASSTRDTQYF
-	TRBV11-1	-	TRBJ2-2	TGTGCCAGCAGCCCTAAGAAGAACACCGGGGAGCTGTTTTTT	CASSPKKNTGELFF
-	TRBV6-1	TRBD2	TRBJ2-3	TGTGCTTCCGGACTAGTAATAGATACGCAGTATTTT	CASGLVIDTQYF